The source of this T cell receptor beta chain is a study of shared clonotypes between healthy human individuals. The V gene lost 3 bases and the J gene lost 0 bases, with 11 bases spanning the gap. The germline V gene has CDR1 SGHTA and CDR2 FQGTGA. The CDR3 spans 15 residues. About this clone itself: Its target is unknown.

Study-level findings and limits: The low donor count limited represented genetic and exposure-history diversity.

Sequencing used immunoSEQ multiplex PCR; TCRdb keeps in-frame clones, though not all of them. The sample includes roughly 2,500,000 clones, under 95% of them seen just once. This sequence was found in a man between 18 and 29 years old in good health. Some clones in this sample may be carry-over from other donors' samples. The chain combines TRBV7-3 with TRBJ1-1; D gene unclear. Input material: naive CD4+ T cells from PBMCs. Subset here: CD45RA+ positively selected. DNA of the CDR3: TGTGCCAGCAGCTTGAGGGCTCCGATGAACACTGAAGCTTTCTTT. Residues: CASSLRAPMNTEAFF.